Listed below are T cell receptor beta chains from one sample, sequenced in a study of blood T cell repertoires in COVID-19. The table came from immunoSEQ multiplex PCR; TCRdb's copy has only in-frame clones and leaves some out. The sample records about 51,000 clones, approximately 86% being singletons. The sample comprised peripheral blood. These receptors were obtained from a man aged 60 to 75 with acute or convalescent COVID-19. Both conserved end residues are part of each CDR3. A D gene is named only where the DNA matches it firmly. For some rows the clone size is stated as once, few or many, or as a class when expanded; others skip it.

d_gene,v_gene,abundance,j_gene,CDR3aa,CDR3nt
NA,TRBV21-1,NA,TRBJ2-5,CASSKGTGGETQYF,TGTGCCAGCAGCAAAGGAACAGGGGGCGAGACCCAGTACTTC
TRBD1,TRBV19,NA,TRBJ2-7,CASSIGDREYF,TGTGCCAGTAGTATAGGAGACAGGGAGTACTTC
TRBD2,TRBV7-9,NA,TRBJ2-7,CASSSPSGGAYEQYF,TGTGCCAGCAGCTCCCCTAGCGGGGGGGCCTACGAGCAGTACTTC
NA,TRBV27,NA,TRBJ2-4,CASSPLAKNIQYF,TGTGCCAGCAGTCCTCTAGCCAAAAACATTCAGTACTTC
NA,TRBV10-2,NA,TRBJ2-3,CASKGTSTDTQYF,TGCGCCAGCAAGGGGACTAGCACAGATACGCAGTATTTT
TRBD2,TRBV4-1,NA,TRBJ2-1,CASSQPSGNNEQFF,TGCGCCAGCAGCCAGCCTAGCGGTAACAATGAGCAGTTCTTC
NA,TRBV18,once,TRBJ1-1,CASSADSNTEAFF,TGTGCCAGCTCAGCGGACAGCAACACTGAAGCTTTCTTT
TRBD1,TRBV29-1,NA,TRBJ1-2,CSVGQGEIYGYTF,TGCAGCGTTGGTCAGGGGGAGATCTATGGCTACACCTTC
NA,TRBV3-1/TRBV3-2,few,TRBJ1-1,CASSQVGGSTEAFF,TGTGCCAGCAGCCAAGTCGGGGGAAGTACTGAAGCTTTCTTT
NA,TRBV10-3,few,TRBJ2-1,CAISDASAGGNEQFF,TGTGCCATCAGTGATGCTAGCGCCGGGGGCAATGAGCAGTTCTTC
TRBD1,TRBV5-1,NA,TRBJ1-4,CASSPGQTNEKLFF,TGCGCCAGCAGCCCGGGACAGACTAATGAAAAACTGTTTTTT
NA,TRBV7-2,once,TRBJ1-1,CASSSLPGEAFF,TGTGCCAGCAGCTCCCTACCCGGGGAAGCTTTCTTT
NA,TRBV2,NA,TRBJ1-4,CASRPGTQATNEKLFF,TGTGCCAGCAGGCCCGGGACACAAGCAACTAATGAAAAACTGTTTTTT
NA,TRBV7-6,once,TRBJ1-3,CASYSGAAVPDSGNTIYF,TGTGCCAGCTATTCAGGGGCGGCTGTCCCTGACTCTGGAAACACCATATATTTT
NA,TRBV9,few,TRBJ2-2,CASSVGGQLNTGELFF,TGTGCCAGCAGCGTAGGGGGGCAGTTGAACACCGGGGAGCTGTTTTTT
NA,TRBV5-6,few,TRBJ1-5,CASSLGGFNNQPQHF,TGTGCCAGCAGCTTGGGGGGCTTCAACAATCAGCCCCAGCATTTT
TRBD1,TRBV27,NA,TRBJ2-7,CASSFIPGQGASYEQYF,TGTGCCAGCAGTTTTATTCCCGGACAGGGGGCCTCCTACGAGCAGTACTTC
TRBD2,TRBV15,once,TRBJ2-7,CATSREGGTRIDEQYF,TGTGCCACCAGCAGAGAGGGGGGGACTAGAATAGACGAGCAGTACTTC
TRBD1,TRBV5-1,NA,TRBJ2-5,CASSLIGTGYGETQYF,TGCGCCAGCAGCTTGATTGGGACAGGTTATGGAGAGACCCAGTACTTC
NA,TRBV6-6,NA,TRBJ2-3,CASSPPGSTDTQYF,TGTGCCAGCAGTCCCCCCGGGAGCACAGATACGCAGTATTTT
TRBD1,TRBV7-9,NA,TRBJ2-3,CASSTTRQGGTDTQYF,TGTGCCAGCAGCACGACACGACAGGGAGGCACAGATACGCAGTATTTT
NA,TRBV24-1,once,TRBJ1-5,CATSEAGGNQPQHF,TGTGCCACCAGTGAGGCCGGGGGCAATCAGCCCCAGCATTTT
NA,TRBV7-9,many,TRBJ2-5,CASSLSREQETQYF,TGTGCCAGCAGCTTATCCAGGGAACAAGAGACCCAGTACTTC
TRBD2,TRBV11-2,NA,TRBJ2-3,CASSARLATSTDTQYF,TGTGCCAGCAGCGCCCGACTAGCGACCAGCACAGATACGCAGTATTTT
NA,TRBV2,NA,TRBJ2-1,CASSEQQTEGLITLEQFF,TGTGCCAGCAGTGAGCAACAGACCGAAGGCCTGATCACCCTCGAGCAGTTCTTC
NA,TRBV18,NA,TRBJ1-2,CASSADRTLDGYTF,TGTGCCAGCTCCGCGGATCGGACTTTGGATGGCTACACCTTC